The TCR beta chain described here comes from a study of blood T cells in healthy people across ages (dated by TCRdb to between 2014 and 2016). In the study overall: In model experiments, roughly one uniquely barcoded TCR beta cDNA molecule per two T cells was captured by template switching. To track age-related changes in TCR beta repertoire diversity, the study relied on deep sequencing normalized with unique cDNA molecular identifiers. Four age groups were formed from the donors: young (average 16 years), middle-aged (approximately 39), aged (over 55) and long-lived (about 80). The study analyzed two additional independent replicas of 1 million unique cDNA reads from the same blood draw for two donors, one aged 18 to 30 and one aged 80 or older. General study outcomes and caveats: The CMV infection status of donors was not known, potentially confounding age-related changes in expanded clonotypes. Estimates of total diversity based on one million sequenced T cells were regarded as lower bounds and as underestimates. Because profiling used bulk unsorted PBMCs, naive and antigen-experienced compartments could not be compared conclusively. A strong correlation was found between observed TCR beta diversity and the percentage of naive T cells measured by flow cytometry. Compared with the aged group, the long-lived group had more naive CD4+ T cells, fewer expanded clones and increased TCR diversity, suggesting age selection. Observed TCR beta diversity per million T cells fell roughly linearly with age, and a significant reduction was already apparent by age around 44.

Measured from the cysteine to the phenylalanine, the CDR3 is 18 residues long. This entry keeps only the CDR3 DNA: 54 bases, framed from base 1. Germline trimming amounts to 6 bases on V and 0 bases on J, with 14 as the count of junction bases outside the gene matches. According to the germline V gene, CDR1 reads SGHAT and CDR2 reads FQNNGV. Library preparation used 5' RACE. Data came from an Illumina HiSeq 2500. The second PCR ran for roughly 6 to 11 cycles and used a J-beta primer mix along with a sample-barcoded 5' primer. A unique molecular identifier was introduced onto each TCR beta cDNA molecule by a template-switch 5' adaptor carrying 12 random nucleotides. At least 2.5 million CDR3-containing paired-end reads were obtained from each sample. All of the RNA was converted into first-strand cDNA using the Mint cDNA synthesis kit, with a TRBC-specific oligonucleotide serving as the primer. All cDNA was treated with uracil-DNA glycosylase and then went through a first 18-cycle PCR with the universal primers M1SS and BC2_uni_R. The study's own analysis went as follows. Each sample was normalized by randomly selecting 1 million high-quality reads, each carrying a distinct molecular identifier. Reads sharing molecular identifiers were discarded rather than binned into consensus sequences. MiTCR, with a Q25 quality threshold and the strictest error-elimination algorithm, was used for CDR3 identification, clonotype clustering and error correction. A nonparametric unseen species model with Euler transformation was used to estimate a lower bound on total TCR beta diversity. The public sequencing data were trimmed at Q25 with fastp and processed into clonotypes with MiXCR by TCRdb, which kept only in-frame beta chains. Identical CDR3 protein sequences are pooled into one entry, listed with their most common genes and DNA. These V and J calls originate from TCRdb's pipeline instead of the authors' own analysis. The sample includes 800,000 to 950,000 distinct CDR3 sequences, with 25% to 35% observed a single time. In total, the top ten clones hold roughly 10% of the sample.

The donors were 40 or so Caucasian individuals from Russia, aged 6 to 90 years, who were systemically healthy. Each donor gave around 9.8 milliliters of peripheral blood, collected into EDTA-treated Vacutainer tubes. Ficoll-Paque density-gradient centrifugation was used to isolate PBMCs, with at least 6 million obtained per sample. Total RNA, at least 5 micrograms per sample, was extracted from PBMCs with Trizol reagent. For every donor, flow cytometry on a PBMC aliquot measured the percentage of naive CD45RAhigh/CD27high T cells. This clonotype was seen at least ten times. Its cognate antigen has yet to be identified. No quality values exist for individual bases; no much larger clone is one base distant. These sequences were also reported in another study, on T cells of mothers and their children. As that second study puts it: Nine systemically healthy Caucasian individuals served as donors, namely three mothers together with their six children. cDNA synthesis consumed the entire amount of extracted RNA, loaded at around 1.5 ug RNA in each 15 ul reaction. In the second PCR, the M1S primer introduced both the sample barcodes and 2-4 random nucleotides. More than 9 million TCR beta CDR3 reads were obtained from each mother, and about 3 million reads were obtained from each child. In both related and unrelated pairs, thymic selection shapes the output of TCR recombination in a similar way, with inherited differences having only a minor effect. Normalized repertoire overlap in related mother-child pairs was always slightly higher than in unrelated mother-child pairs, but the difference was never significant. No persistent microchimeric T cell clones were found, with a detection sensitivity of roughly 100 clones per million clonotypes. To look for features that set related mother-child pairs apart from unrelated individuals, the researchers ran deep NGS to compare the TCR beta repertoires of mothers and children. The mean age was 40 +/- 4 years for the mothers and roughly 10 +/- 4 years for the children. After adapter ligation was performed with NEBNext reagents, the libraries were sequenced on an Illumina HiSeq 2000 with 100+100 nt paired-end reads. To avoid cross-contamination, the mother libraries and the child libraries were prepared a month apart and sequenced in separate runs. Each donor had between about 450,000 and 2,100,000 distinct TCR beta clonotypes identified. Naive TCR beta clonotypes were estimated from low-frequency clonotypes matched to each donor's FACS-determined naive share, without sorting.

This TCR came from a woman between 35 and 50 years old in good health. The chain links TRBV11-2 with TRBJ2-1; the junction holds 7 bases that match TRBD1. Sequenced sample: blood. The DNA sequence follows: TGTGCCAGCAGGACCTACAGGGGTGCTATCCGCTCCTACAATGAGCAGTTCTTC. This yields the protein CASRTYRGAIRSYNEQFF.